Following are 8 T cell receptor beta chains from one sample sequenced in a study of metastatic and nonmetastatic thyroid tumors. TCRdb reassembled clones from the PCR reads with MiXCR. The sample has about 39,000 clones, approximately 20% seen once; the top ten hold roughly 13%. Thyroid surgery took place with no prior treatment in any patient. Sequencing was performed on tumor tissue. The receptors originated from a female donor with papillary thyroid cancer or a benign thyroid nodule (not recorded which). Some clones in this sample may be carry-over from other donors' samples.

As to this clone: The junction differs from germline at one of its ends, possibly a read error. This rearrangement joins TRBV18 to TRBJ2-2; perhaps TRBD2 as D (5 bases). The CDR3 is made up of 17 amino acids. Germline assignment: CDR1 KGHSH and CDR2 LQKENI. CDR3 sequence reads: CASPPWRADTNTGELFF. In DNA, the CDR3 is TGTGCCAGCCCACCATGGCGGGCGGATACGAACACCGGGGAGCTGTTTTTT.

This clone was seen many times. DNA for the CDR3: TGTGCCAGCAGAGATCAGGGGAATGAGCAGTTCTTC. Its protein product is CASRDQGNEQFF. The chain combines TRBV25-1 with TRBJ2-1, with D tentatively TRBD1 (6 bases). The CDR3 consists of 12 residues. The ends were cut back, 6 bases at V and 7 bases at J, with 10 bases in the middle. In germline, CDR1 is MGHDK, CDR2 SYGVNS.

The CDR3 is CASSLAGQPQHF. CDR3 bases: TGTGCCAGCAGCTTAGCAGGTCAGCCCCAGCATTTT. The J gene is TRBJ1-5, the V gene TRBV7-2; D unresolved. V was cut by 0 bases and J by 6 bases, with 3 bases left in between. This CDR3 has 12 amino acids. CDR1 is SGHTA and CDR2 is FQGNSA in the germline V gene.

A few counts support this clone. A read error may be the cause here, since a much bigger clone is one base away. Other DNA sequences in this specimen translate into the identical CDR3. The chain couples TRBV4-2 to TRBJ2-7, with D possibly being TRBD1 (5 bases). This CDR3 has 14 residues. Trimming cost V 6 bases and J 2 bases, with 14 bases left between them. Germline CDR1 and CDR2: LGHNA and YNFKEQ. The CDR3 DNA follows: TGTGCCAGCAGGGTGGAGCAGGGTCCCTACGAGCAGTACTTC. As protein: CASRVEQGPYEQYF.

This clone was detected a few times. Other nucleotide sequences from this sample produce the same CDR3. This chain uses TRBV6-1 with TRBJ1-2, with D unclear. Per germline, CDR1 MNHNS and CDR2 SASEGT. The CDR3 has 14 residues. V dropped 5 bases and J dropped 8 bases, with 18 bases sitting between them. CDR3 DNA: TGTGCCAGCAGTCCTGGTTCTCTAGATGGAGGCTACACCTTC. It translates to CASSPGSLDGGYTF.

This clone was recorded a few times. V is TRBV3-1 and J is TRBJ2-6; D could derive from TRBD1 or TRBD2 (5 bases each). This CDR3 is 16 amino acids long. The V end lost 3 bases, the J end lost 5 bases, and 14 bases lay between the germline ends. Germline V CDR1 and CDR2: LGHDT, YNNKEL (reference sequence). CDR3 nucleotide sequence: TGTGCCAGCAGCCAGCGAGGGACGGCGCGGGCCAACGTCCTGACTTTC. Translated, it gives CASSQRGTARANVLTF.

The chain combines TRBV11-2 with TRBJ1-1, with a weak D call TRBD1 (6 bases). Trimming left V 3 bases short and J 2 bases short, with 10 bases between. The germline V gene encodes CDR1 SGHAT and CDR2 FQNNGV. This CDR3 is built from 14 residues. The CDR3 loop is CASSFRGRNTEAFF. The CDR3 DNA reads as TGTGCCAGCAGCTTTCGGGGGCGCAACACTGAAGCTTTCTTT.

The gene calls are TRBV6-2 or TRBV6-3 and TRBJ2-7; D may be TRBD2 (6 bases). Trimming removed 6 bases from V and 3 bases from J, with 15 bases in between. Germline lookup yields CDR1 MNHEY and CDR2 SVGEGT. This CDR3 contains 14 residues. The CDR3 DNA sequence: TGTGCCAGCAGCTCCAACGGGGGAGGCTACGAGCAGTACTTC. This codes for CASSSNGGGYEQYF.